The 4 T cell receptor beta chains below come from one sample, sequenced in a study of blood T cells in healthy people across ages. The authors ran a second PCR of roughly 6 to 12 cycles using a sample-barcoded 5' primer and a J-beta primer mix. TCRdb recomputed calls from the 5' RACE reads with MiXCR, one row per CDR3 protein. The sample lists 700,000 to 850,000 distinct CDR3 sequences, 50% to 65% seen once, with around 41% in the top ten. Sequenced input: blood. Receptor source: an elderly man in good health.

The rearrangement uses TRBV12-3 or TRBV12-4 and TRBJ2-5, with 7 positions matching TRBD1. The CDR3 runs to 16 residues. Losses at the gene ends were 4 bases for V and 11 bases for J; bases not matched to a gene: 19. Written as DNA, the CDR3 is TGTGCCAGCAGTTCTCGCCCAAGACAGGGTCAGGATGAGCAGTACTTC. It translates to CASSSRPRQGQDEQYF.

The gene calls are TRBV5-1 and TRBJ2-6; D may be TRBD2 (5 bases). Germline loops: CDR1 SGHRS, CDR2 YFSETQ. The CDR3 is made up of 15 amino acids. The V and J ends lost 3 bases and 0 bases respectively, with 7 bases between them. The CDR3 protein is CASSWEHSGANVLTF. The CDR3 DNA follows: TGCGCCAGCAGCTGGGAGCACTCTGGGGCCAACGTCCTGACTTTC.

About this clonotype itself: A read error may be the cause here, since a much bigger clone is one base away. The gene calls are TRBV20-1 and TRBJ2-7, with 14 nucleotides matching TRBD2. Germline assignment: CDR1 DFQATT and CDR2 SNEGSKA (reference sequence). The CDR3 spans 15 residues. Trimming removed 0 bases from V and 7 bases from J; junction bases left unmatched: 5. The CDR3 sequence: CSAREGTSGSNEQYF. As DNA, the CDR3 is TGCAGTGCTAGAGAGGGGACTAGCGGGAGCAATGAGCAGTACTTC.

The table lists this clonotype with a few counts. CDR3 DNA: TGTGCCAGCAGCGCCTCTCTAGGAACGCAGTATTTT. This encodes CASSASLGTQYF. The chain links TRBV7-2 to TRBJ2-3; no definite D call. The ends were cut back, 5 bases at V and 9 bases at J, with 12 bases in the middle. Germline V gene data show CDR1 as SGHTA and CDR2 as FQGNSA. The CDR3 consists of 12 residues.